These 26 T cell receptor beta chains originate from one sample sequenced in a study of T cells in Graves' hyperthyroidism and ophthalmopathy. RNA transcripts were the template for amplifying TCR beta CDR3 regions. Carried out on the TCR CDR3, a first-round RT-PCR used the HTBI primer set. Via MiXCR, TCRdb re-called the multiplex PCR reads, giving one row per CDR3 protein. Of a few hundred thousand distinct CDR3 sequences in the sample, 15% to 18% were seen once. The sequenced sample was blood. These receptors came from a woman in her twenties or thirties with Graves' hyperthyroidism.

Here the CDR3 DNA reads TGCGCCAGCAGCCAGACAGTTGAGCAGTTCTTC. Translation gives CASSQTVEQFF. The J gene is TRBJ2-1, the V gene TRBV4-1; TRBD1 is a possible D gene (5 bases). V was cut by 3 bases and J by 9 bases, with 6 bases left in between. This CDR3 is built from 11 residues. The germline CDR1 and CDR2 sequences are MGHRA and YSYEKL.

This clonotype was observed at least ten times. The CDR3: CASSFGTSGHYNEQFF. The CDR3 DNA reads as TGTGCCAGCAGTTTCGGGACTAGCGGACATTACAATGAGCAGTTCTTC. This rearrangement joins TRBV12-3 or TRBV12-4 to TRBJ2-1; TRBD2 matches at 11 bases. The CDR3 is 16 amino acids. V lost 3 bases, J lost 4 bases, and 5 bases stayed unmatched.

This clonotype has a count of ten or more. The chain uses TRBV20-1 and TRBJ2-6; D ambiguous. Germline CDR1 and CDR2: DFQATT and SNEGSKA (reference sequence). The CDR3 is 16 residues long. V was trimmed by 3 bases and J by 0 bases, leaving 12 bases between them. The chain's CDR3 is CSASLASSSGANVLTF. The CDR3 DNA follows: TGCAGTGCTAGTCTGGCCAGCAGCTCTGGGGCCAACGTCCTGACTTTC.

This clonotype was recorded many times. The chain uses TRBV3-1 and TRBJ2-5; D unclear. V lost 0 bases and J 2 bases, leaving 13 bases between the germline ends. CDR1 is LGHDT and CDR2 is YNNKEL in the germline V gene (reference sequence). The CDR3 is 16 residues long. The DNA for the CDR3 is TGTGCCAGCAGCCAAGATTGGCTGGTGGGGCAAGAGACCCAGTACTTC. Its translation is CASSQDWLVGQETQYF.

This clonotype was observed many times. The V and J genes are TRBV5-5 and TRBJ1-1; no reliable D call. Germline CDR1 is SGHKS and CDR2 is YYEKEE (reference sequence). V was trimmed by 4 bases and J by 2 bases, leaving 21 bases between them. The CDR3 covers 17 residues. The DNA for the CDR3 is TGTGCCAGCAGCCCGGGCCGTTCCCGATACCTAAACACTGAAGCTTTCTTT. This sequence encodes CASSPGRSRYLNTEAFF.

In this sample, this clonotype turned up many times. J is TRBJ2-1 and V is TRBV3-2; the D call TRBD1 from the table was never checked on the DNA. TRBV3-2 is given as a pseudogene. The CDR3 has 15 residues. CDR3 sequence reads: CASSQEKGTGNEQFF. DNA of the CDR3: TGTGCCAGCAGCCAAGAAAAGGGCACAGGCAATGAGCAGTTCTTC.

To note about this clonotype: A much larger clone sits a single nucleotide away, making a read error possible. V is TRBV2 and J is TRBJ2-3; D gene uncertain. CDR1 and CDR2 from the germline V gene are SNHLY and FYNNEI. CDR3 length: 14 residues. CDR3: CASSEGQDTDTRYF. CDR3 nucleotides: TGTGCCAGCAGTGAAGGACAAGACACAGATACGCGGTATTTT.

This clonotype was recorded at least ten times. V is TRBV6-2 or TRBV6-3 and J is TRBJ2-3; 13 bases line up with TRBD2. V trimming: 4 bases; J trimming: 3 bases; junction bases outside the gene matches: 16. Germline V gene lookup returns CDR1 MNHEY and CDR2 SVGEGT. The CDR3 runs 20 residues. Here the CDR3 DNA reads TGTGCCAGCAGTTCTCCCGGACTAGCGGGAGTTGGGATTGGGACAGATACGCAGTATTTT. This sequence encodes CASSSPGLAGVGIGTDTQYF.

This clonotype was seen at least ten times. The rearrangement joins TRBV29-1 to TRBJ2-1; maybe TRBD2 (6 bases). Between the trimmed V and J ends, which lost 6 bases and 9 bases, there was a span of 12 bases. Germline CDR1 reads SQVTM; CDR2 reads ANQGSEA. The CDR3 runs 11 residues. The CDR3 nucleotides are TGCAGCGTGGTGGGAGGCGGTGAGCAGTTCTTC. This gives the protein CSVVGGGEQFF.

This clonotype appeared many times. This chain joins TRBV20-1 and TRBJ2-1; TRBD2 matches at 12 bases. Germline-derived CDR1 and CDR2 are DFQATT and SNEGSKA (reference sequence). Trimming cost V 3 bases and J 0 bases; bases outside gene matches: 3. The CDR3 is made up of 16 amino acids. CDR3 in amino acids: CSASLAGGGSYNEQFF. The DNA of the CDR3 is TGCAGTGCTAGTCTAGCGGGGGGGGGCTCCTACAATGAGCAGTTCTTC.

This clonotype has at least ten counts. The rearrangement joins TRBV18 to TRBJ2-1, with TRBD2 matching 10 bases. V was clipped by 4 bases and J by 8 bases; unmatched bases: 8. The CDR3 covers 15 residues. Per germline, CDR1 KGHSH and CDR2 LQKENI. CDR3 loop: CASSREAGGFYEQFF. The CDR3 DNA reads TGTGCCAGCTCACGAGAAGCGGGAGGGTTTTATGAGCAGTTCTTC.

The V gene is TRBV5-1, the J gene TRBJ1-6; 7 bases match TRBD1. From germline, CDR1 is SGHRS and CDR2 YFSETQ. This CDR3 is 16 amino acids long. V was pared by 2 bases and J by 7 bases, with 9 bases of the junction left unmatched. CDR3 DNA sequence: TGCGCCAGCAGCTTCAGGAAGGGGGCGGAGAATTCACCCCTCCACTTT. It yields the protein CASSFRKGAENSPLHF.

The table lists this clonotype with many counts. The J gene is TRBJ2-3, the V gene TRBV2, with 9 bases that match TRBD2. This CDR3 has 14 residues. The trim removed 6 bases at V and 2 bases at J, leaving 3 bases unmatched. Germline-derived CDR1 and CDR2 are SNHLY and FYNNEI. CDR3 protein: CASRTSGNTDTQYF. In nucleotides, the CDR3 is TGTGCCAGCAGGACTAGCGGAAACACAGATACGCAGTATTTT. Looking up the rest from reference TRBV2 and TRBJ2-3 gives the full variable domain: EPEVTQTPSHQVTQMGQEVILRCVPISNHLYFYWYRQILGQKVEFLVSFYNNEISEKSEIFDDQFSVERPDGSNFTLKIRSTKLEDSAMYFCASRTSGNTDTQYFGPGTRLTVL.

The V and J genes are TRBV6-1 and TRBJ2-2; 8 bases align to TRBD2. CDR3 length: 18 residues. With 2 bases clipped from V and 4 bases from J, the junction kept 12 bases outside the gene matches. Germline V CDR1 and CDR2: MNHNS, SASEGT. For the CDR3, the DNA is TGTGCCAGCAGTGAAAGGGGGGCGGGAGGCGTGGCCACCGGGGAGCTGTTTTTT. Translated, it gives CASSERGAGGVATGELFF.

This clonotype was counted at least ten times. The rearrangement joins TRBV12-3 or TRBV12-4 to TRBJ1-2; TRBD1 matches 11 bases. V trimming: 7 bases; J trimming: 5 bases; junction bases outside the gene matches: 9. This CDR3 has 15 amino acids. The CDR3 DNA reads TGTGCCAGCACCTTAGGACAGGGGGCATATTATGGCTACACCTTC. It translates to CASTLGQGAYYGYTF.

This clonotype was observed a few times. The chain combines TRBV7-9 with TRBJ2-7; 7 bases agree with TRBD2. Germline loops: CDR1 SEHNR, CDR2 FQNEAQ (reference sequence). The V segment lost 4 bases and the J segment 0 bases; nucleotides outside the gene matches: 9. The CDR3 consists of 16 residues. This CDR3 reads CASSSRSGLVSYEQYF. In DNA form, the CDR3 reads TGTGCCAGCAGCTCCCGTAGTGGACTAGTCTCCTACGAGCAGTACTTC.

The chain is built from TRBV6-2 or TRBV6-3 and TRBJ1-5; 10 bases map to TRBD1. Germline CDR1 reads MNHEY; CDR2 reads SVGEGT. Germline trimming cut 8 bases from V and 7 bases from J; bases unmatched to any gene: 8. There are 14 residues in the CDR3. The CDR3 DNA reads TGTGCCAGCGAGACAGGGGGCAACGTACAGCCCCAGCATTTT. It encodes CASETGGNVQPQHF.

This clonotype was counted at least ten times. The chain employs TRBV12-3 or TRBV12-4 and TRBJ2-7, with 11 bases fitting TRBD2. The CDR3 spans 16 residues. J lost 4 bases, V lost 3 bases, and 8 bases had no gene match. The CDR3 loop reads CASSLVSTSGKYEQYF. In DNA form, the CDR3 reads TGTGCCAGCAGTTTGGTATCGACTAGCGGGAAGTACGAGCAGTACTTC.

In its sample, this clonotype was seen a few times. V is TRBV10-2 and J is TRBJ2-2; D gene uncertain. This CDR3 has 14 amino acids. V shed 0 bases and J shed 8 bases, with 10 bases lying between them. Germline V CDR1 and CDR2: WSHSY, SAAADI. The CDR3 sequence: CASSESDFSGELFF. The CDR3 DNA reads as TGCGCCAGCAGTGAGTCAGATTTTTCAGGGGAGCTGTTTTTT.

A note on this clonotype: This may come from a read error, since a much larger clone is one base off. The J gene is TRBJ2-7, the V gene TRBV10-1, with 9 bases fitting TRBD1. The CDR3 consists of 14 residues. Germline values: CDR1 WNHNN, CDR2 SYGVQD (reference sequence). CDR3 bases: TGCGCCAGCAATCTCCGGGACAGGGAGTACGGGCAGTACTTC. Translating it yields CASNLRDREYGQYF.

This clonotype was counted at least ten times. The CDR3 nucleotides read TGCAGTGCTAGAGATCTTGGGGGTACCACCTACGAGCAGTACTTC. Its protein product is CSARDLGGTTYEQYF. The chain employs TRBV20-1 and TRBJ2-7; D possibly matches TRBD1 or TRBD2 (5 bases each). With 0 bases removed from V and 2 bases from J, the gap between germline ends came to 14 bases. Per germline, CDR1 DFQATT and CDR2 SNEGSKA (reference sequence). The length of the CDR3 is 15 residues.

This clonotype was observed at least ten times. V and J are TRBV28 and TRBJ2-2; D is possibly TRBD1 (5 bases). The CDR3 consists of 16 residues. Trimming took 5 bases from V and 0 from J, leaving 13 bases between them. The germline gives CDR1 MDHEN, CDR2 SYDVKM. CDR3: CASSPDSSTNTGELFF. CDR3 nucleotides: TGTGCCAGCAGTCCCGACAGTTCCACGAACACCGGGGAGCTGTTTTTT.

This clonotype was counted at least ten times. This chain connects TRBV7-8 to TRBJ1-1, with D perhaps TRBD1 (5 bases). The germline V and J ends were trimmed by 5 bases and 3 bases, with 16 bases remaining between them. The CDR3 has 15 residues. Germline-derived CDR1 and CDR2 are SGHVS and FQNEAQ. The DNA of the CDR3 is TGTGCCAGCAGCCCGAATGGGCGGGGCGACACTGAAGCTTTCTTT. Its translation: CASSPNGRGDTEAFF. The full variable domain, rest sourced from reference TRBV7-8 and TRBJ1-1, is GAGVSQSPRYKVAKRGQDVALRCDPISGHVSLFWYQQALGQGPEFLTYFQNEAQLDKSGLPSDRFFAERPEGSVSTLKIQRTQQEDSAVYLCASSPNGRGDTEAFFGQGTRLTVV.

This clonotype was seen a handful of times. CDR3 loop: CAWSVPDGAKNIQYF. CDR3 sequence (DNA): TGTGCCTGGAGTGTCCCGGATGGTGCCAAAAACATTCAGTACTTC. The rearrangement uses TRBV30 and TRBJ2-4; D is unresolved. Looked up from germline, CDR1 is GTSNPN and CDR2 is SVGIG (reference sequence). The CDR3 spans 15 residues. V was cut by 0 bases and J by 1 base, with 10 bases left in between.

This clonotype was seen repeatedly, ten times or more. The rearrangement links TRBV29-1 to TRBJ2-1; possibly TRBD2 for D (5 bases). CDR1 SQVTM and CDR2 ANQGSEA come from the germline V gene. The CDR3 has 12 residues. V gave up 4 bases and J gave up 2 bases, with 6 bases separating them. The CDR3 DNA reads as TGCAGCGTTGTGGGAGCCTACAATGAGCAGTTCTTC. As protein: CSVVGAYNEQFF.

The sample holds many counts of this clonotype. This sequence joins TRBV4-3 and TRBJ2-5; 9 bases fit TRBD2. Germline values: CDR1 LGHNA, CDR2 YSLEER. This CDR3 is built from 16 residues. V lost 4 bases, J lost 5 bases, and 11 bases stayed unmatched. CDR3: CASSRSLAGEGETQYF. The CDR3 DNA is TGCGCCAGCAGCCGGAGCTTAGCGGGAGAGGGTGAGACCCAGTACTTC.